One sample yielded the 17 T cell receptor beta chains listed below, sequenced in a study of blood T cell repertoires in COVID-19. The method was immunoSEQ multiplex PCR; TCRdb's version includes in-frame clones alone and lacks a portion of them. This table has about 94,000 clones, 84% appearing once. The specimen was peripheral blood. The receptors originated from a man aged 60 to 75 with acute or convalescent COVID-19.

This clone was counted between two and nine times. The chain joins TRBV7-8 to TRBJ1-5; tentatively, D is TRBD1 (5 bases). The CDR3 length is 16 residues. Between the trimmed V and J ends, which lost 3 bases and 5 bases, there was a span of 17 bases. Germline V lookup: CDR1 SGHVS, CDR2 FQNEAQ. The CDR3 protein is CASSFEGRAGYQPQHF. The CDR3 DNA reads as TGTGCCAGCAGCTTTGAGGGCAGGGCGGGATATCAGCCCCAGCATTTT.

The V and J genes are TRBV30 and TRBJ1-6; no firm D call. The CDR3 spans 14 residues. CDR1 is GTSNPN and CDR2 is SVGIG in the germline V gene (reference sequence). V lost 1 base and J lost 10, with 14 bases in between. CDR3 region: CAWSADTQQSPLHF. CDR3 in DNA: TGTGCCTGGAGTGCAGACACCCAACAGTCACCCCTCCACTTT.

This rearrangement joins TRBV5-8 to TRBJ2-3; 11 positions match TRBD1. CDR3 size: 16 residues. Germline CDR1 and CDR2: SGHTS and YDEGEE. Trimming cost V 4 bases and J 2 bases; bases outside gene matches: 6. The CDR3 sequence is CASSRGQGDFTDTQYF. The CDR3 region has the DNA TGTGCCAGCAGCCGGGGACAGGGGGACTTCACAGATACGCAGTATTTT.

Here the CDR3 reads CASSYGSGGITEAFF. DNA of the CDR3: TGTGCCAGCAGTTACGGTTCAGGAGGCATCACTGAAGCTTTCTTT. The chain has TRBV6-2 or TRBV6-3 and TRBJ1-1; D unclear. The CDR3 has 15 residues. The V and J ends lost 2 bases and 4 bases respectively, with 14 bases between them. Per the germline V gene, CDR1 is MNHEY and CDR2 is SVGEGT.

The chain links TRBV5-1 to TRBJ2-1, with 12 bases lining up with TRBD2. The germline V gene encodes CDR1 SGHRS and CDR2 YFSETQ. The CDR3 is 14 residues long. Trimming took 4 bases from V and 8 from J; bases not matched to a gene: 4. The CDR3: CASSLGTSGHEQFF. CDR3 nucleotides: TGCGCCAGCAGCCTAGGGACTAGCGGGCATGAGCAGTTCTTC.

The chain employs TRBV28 and TRBJ1-1; D is ambiguous. The CDR3 is 15 residues long. From germline, CDR1 is MDHEN and CDR2 SYDVKM. Trimming took 10 bases from V and 1 from J, leaving 19 bases between them. The CDR3 coding sequence is TGTGCCAACCCCCCCTCCCTTCTAGCGAACACTGAAGCTTTCTTT. Its protein is CANPPSLLANTEAFF. The entire variable domain, with the rest obtained from reference TRBV28 and TRBJ1-1, is as follows: DVKVTQSSRYLVKRTGEKVFLECVQDMDHENMFWYRQDPGLGLRLIYFSYDVKMKEKGDIPEGYSVSREKKERFSLILESASTNQTSMYLCANPPSLLANTEAFFGQGTRLTVV.

The chain recombines TRBV4-1 with TRBJ1-2; tentatively, D is TRBD1 (6 bases). The V gene's germline CDR1 is MGHRA and CDR2 YSYEKL. The CDR3 is 15 amino acids. The V end was cut by 3 bases, the J end by 5 bases, with 16 bases between. For the CDR3, the DNA is TGCGCCAGCAGCCAGAGGAGACAGGAAGGGTATGGCTACACCTTC. This encodes CASSQRRQEGYGYTF.

The CDR3 loop is CAWSGQGDFYGYTF. The CDR3 coding sequence is TGTGCCTGGAGTGGACAGGGCGACTTCTATGGCTACACCTTC. This sequence joins TRBV30 and TRBJ1-2; 7 nucleotides match TRBD1. Germline V gene lookup returns CDR1 GTSNPN and CDR2 SVGIG (reference sequence). V shed 1 base and J 4 bases; nucleotides not matched to a gene: 6. CDR3 length: 14 amino acids.

This sequence joins TRBV19 and TRBJ2-1; possible D gene TRBD2, 6 bases. Germline CDR1 reads LNHDA; CDR2 reads SQIVND (reference sequence). The V gene lost 10 bases and the J gene lost 9 bases, with 16 bases spanning the gap. The CDR3 is 12 residues long. CDR3: CATLVLGGEQFF. CDR3 DNA sequence: TGTGCCACCTTAGTATTGGGAGGTGAGCAGTTCTTC.

V and J are TRBV5-1 and TRBJ2-7; 7 bases are a match to TRBD1. The CDR3 length is 14 residues. Germline V gene lookup returns CDR1 SGHRS and CDR2 YFSETQ. V lost 5 bases to trimming and J lost 3 bases; unmatched junction nucleotides: 8. CDR3 nucleotides: TGCGCCAGCAGGCCCATCGACAGGGTCTACGAGCAGTACTTC. Its protein is CASRPIDRVYEQYF.

This chain links TRBV5-6 with TRBJ1-2; D possibly corresponds to TRBD1 (5 bases). Trimming shortened V by 3 bases and J by 8 bases, and 14 bases separated the two germline ends. CDR1 SGHDT and CDR2 YYEEEE come from the germline V gene. CDR3 size: 13 residues. The CDR3 DNA reads as TGTGCCAGCAGCTCAGGACACGCTGGGGGCTACACCTTC. Its translation: CASSSGHAGGYTF.

This sequence joins TRBV29-1 and TRBJ2-7, with D maybe TRBD1 (7 bases). The germline V and J ends were trimmed by 2 bases and 1 base, with 15 bases remaining between them. This CDR3 is 15 amino acids long. Germline V gives CDR1 SQVTM, CDR2 ANQGSEA. CDR3 sequence: CSVEWGDSKSYEQYF. Written as DNA, the CDR3 is TGCAGCGTTGAATGGGGGGACAGTAAGTCCTACGAGCAGTACTTC.

The V gene is TRBV30, the J gene TRBJ2-7; 7 nucleotides align to TRBD2. The CDR3 sequence is 14 residues long. CDR1 and CDR2 (germline): GTSNPN, SVGIG (reference sequence). With 1 base clipped from V and 3 bases from J, the junction kept 6 bases outside the gene matches. CDR3 bases: TGTGCCTGGAGTGGGGGGGGGATCCTCTACGAGCAGTACTTC. Its protein is CAWSGGGILYEQYF.

V is TRBV19 and J is TRBJ1-5; perhaps TRBD1 as D (6 bases). The V end was cut by 7 bases, the J end by 0 bases, with 13 bases between. The length of the CDR3 is 15 residues. The germline CDR1 and CDR2 sequences are LNHDA and SQIVND (reference sequence). The CDR3 reads CASILGHTSNQPQHF. DNA for the CDR3: TGTGCCAGTATCCTGGGACATACTAGCAATCAGCCCCAGCATTTT.

V usage is TRBV3-1 (or the pseudogene TRBV3-2) and J usage is TRBJ1-4; 8 nucleotides match TRBD1. CDR3 length equals 15 residues. V was clipped by 0 bases and J by 6 bases; unmatched bases: 3. Germline CDR1 reads LGHDT; CDR2 reads YNNKEL (reference sequence). CDR3 nucleotide sequence: TGTGCCAGCAGCCAAGATCCAGGGGGCGATGAAAAACTGTTTTTT. Protein product: CASSQDPGGDEKLFF.

In nucleotides, the CDR3 is TGTGCCAGTAGTGAAAGGACAGGGGGAAACCATTATGGCTACACCTTC. Translation: CASSERTGGNHYGYTF. The chain combines TRBV19 with TRBJ1-2, with TRBD1 identical over 10 bases. CDR1 is LNHDA, CDR2 SQIVND, per germline (reference sequence). Trimming at V came to 5 bases and at J to 5 bases, leaving 11 bases not matched to a gene. The CDR3 consists of 16 residues.

V is TRBV21-1 and J is TRBJ2-5; the table's D gene call, TRBD2, was not cross checked with the DNA. TRBV21-1 is classified as a pseudogene. There are 15 residues in the CDR3. CDR3 region: CASSKGPAGEETQYF. The CDR3 coding sequence is TGTGCCAGCAGCAAAGGTCCAGCGGGGGAAGAGACCCAGTACTTC.